This record concerns one TCR beta chain sequence. The antigen is undetermined. The primer mix had 60 Vbeta and 13 Jbeta primers. Only in-frame clones appear in the TCRdb table, and some are missing; sequencing was by immunoSEQ multiplex PCR. The table lists over 100,000 clones, about 9.5% of them singletons, with more than 5% in the top ten. The sample is drawn from a study of cytomegalovirus exposure and HLA in healthy donors. Findings and caveats of the study: Immune exposure was documented only through CMV serostatus. A few chains linked to CMV were shown in vitro to be specific for CMV antigens. Cytomegalovirus-associated TCR beta chains were listed, numbering roughly 150.

Germline-derived CDR1 and CDR2 are SGHRS and YFSETQ. Trimming removed 4 bases from V and 6 bases from J; junction bases left unmatched: 7. This CDR3 has 15 residues. The sequence was obtained from a man aged 35 to 55 in good health and CMV-seropositive. The sequenced sample was PBMCs. The V gene is TRBV5-1, the J gene TRBJ1-5; TRBD1 aligns across 10 bases. CDR3 bases: TGCGCCAGCAGCCTGGGACAGGGGATTGGTCAGCCCCAGCATTTT. Its protein is CASSLGQGIGQPQHF.